This TCR beta chain was recovered during a study of cytomegalovirus exposure and HLA in healthy donors. Note on this clone: Its antigen is unidentified.

Study results and limitations: Sequencing had likely introduced a cluster of highly shared sequence variants as an artifact.

Germline CDR1 is MGHRA and CDR2 is YSYEKL. V lost 0 bases and J lost 2; bases outside the gene matches: 7. CDR3 size: 17 residues. The PCR used 60 Vbeta and 13 Jbeta primers. TCRdb's table, derived via immunoSEQ multiplex PCR, lists solely in-frame clones and lacks some. The sample yields 250,000 to 300,000 clones, around nine tenths seen once. The V call is TRBV4-1, the J call TRBJ2-1; 7 nucleotides align to TRBD2. Sequences were obtained from PBMCs. This receptor was taken from a girl aged 2 to 10 in good health and CMV-seronegative. The CDR3 protein is CASSQDIERGTYNEQFF. CDR3 nucleotides: TGCGCCAGCAGCCAAGATATTGAGCGGGGAACCTACAATGAGCAGTTCTTC.